These 15 T cell receptor beta chains were all obtained from the same sample, sequenced in a study of blood T cell repertoires in COVID-19. The repertoire was sequenced with immunoSEQ multiplex PCR; TCRdb's copy has only in-frame clones and lacks some. The sample records 150,000 to 180,000 clones, around 85% being singletons. The sample taken for sequencing was peripheral blood. These receptors all stem from a man in his sixties with COVID-19, enrolled during active disease.

This clone was seen repeatedly, ten times or more. The chain has TRBV3-1 (or the pseudogene TRBV3-2) and TRBJ1-2; D is uncertain. V gave up 6 bases and J gave up 5 bases, with 16 bases separating them. Germline values: CDR1 LGHDT, CDR2 YNNKEL (reference sequence). The CDR3 runs 14 residues. The CDR3 reads CASSSTQGGYGYTF. The CDR3 bases are TGTGCCAGCAGTTCAACCCAAGGCGGATATGGCTACACCTTC.

Notes on this clone: An end of the junction does not agree with germline; a read error may underlie this. The J gene is TRBJ2-5, the V gene TRBV7-7; the D gene is possibly TRBD2 (5 bases). The CDR3 sequence is 13 residues long. Germline CDR1 reads SSHAT; CDR2 reads FNYEAQ (reference sequence). The CDR3 nucleotides read TGTGCTAGCAGCTTGGGAGCGATCGAGACCCAGTACTTC. Amino acids: CASSLGAIETQYF.

The rearrangement links TRBV13 to TRBJ1-1, with TRBD1 matching 10 bases. Germline CDR1 is PRHDT and CDR2 is FYEKMQ (reference sequence). The trim removed 5 bases at V and 7 bases at J, leaving 13 bases unmatched. This CDR3 is built from 16 residues. The chain's CDR3 is CASSARQGAQNGEAFF. The DNA for the CDR3 is TGTGCCAGCAGCGCAAGACAGGGGGCGCAAAATGGTGAAGCTTTCTTT.

The rearrangement links TRBV7-6 to TRBJ2-7; the D gene is possibly TRBD1 (6 bases). The germline V gene encodes CDR1 SGHVS and CDR2 FNYEAQ. CDR3 length: 13 amino acids. Trimming pared 4 bases from V and 1 base from J, leaving 8 bases between. CDR3 in DNA: TGTGCCAGCAGCTCAGGGGATTCCTACGAGCAGTACTTC. Protein sequence: CASSSGDSYEQYF. Full variable domain (rest looked up from reference TRBV7-6 and TRBJ2-7): GAGVSQSPRYKVTKRGQDVALRCDPISGHVSLYWYRQALGQGPEFLTYFNYEAQQDKSGLPNDRFSAERPEGSISTLTIQRTEQRDSAMYRCASSSGDSYEQYFGPGTRLTVT.

The V and J genes are TRBV7-2 and TRBJ2-2; perhaps TRBD1 as D (6 bases). The CDR3 has 14 amino acids. CDR1 is SGHTA, CDR2 FQGNSA, per germline. The V end lost 10 bases, the J end lost 3 bases, and 15 bases lay between the germline ends. This CDR3 reads CANRRGDHTGELFF. For the CDR3, the DNA is TGTGCCAACCGCAGGGGCGATCACACCGGGGAGCTGTTTTTT.

A word on this clone: The sample contains more than one DNA sequence encoding this CDR3. The chain has TRBV7-2 and TRBJ1-5, with TRBD1 matching 7 bases. The V gene end was trimmed by 1 base and the J gene end by 6 bases; junction bases not matched to a gene: 3. The CDR3 is 14 residues long. Germline CDR1 and CDR2: SGHTA and FQGNSA. The CDR3 DNA reads as TGTGCCAGCAGCTTAGGACAGGGAGGTCAGCCCCAGCATTTT. This sequence encodes CASSLGQGGQPQHF.

This clone has only one observation. This chain connects TRBV9 to TRBJ2-1; 7 bases map to TRBD2. Looked up from germline, CDR1 is SGDLS and CDR2 is YYNGEE. The CDR3 has 16 residues. The ends lost 3 bases at V and 0 bases at J; junction bases unmatched: 6. CDR3 nucleotide sequence: TGTGCCAGCAGCGCCCATGCTAGCGGCTCCTACAATGAGCAGTTCTTC. Protein: CASSAHASGSYNEQFF.

CDR3 nucleotide sequence: TGTGCCAGCAGCCCCTTTACGGGGTCCCAAGAGACCCAGTACTTC. Translation: CASSPFTGSQETQYF. V usage is TRBV3-1 (or the pseudogene TRBV3-2) and J usage is TRBJ2-5; D possibly corresponds to TRBD2 (5 bases). The CDR3 has 15 residues. Per the germline V gene, CDR1 is LGHDT and CDR2 is YNNKEL (reference sequence). V was pared by 4 bases and J by 1 base, with 13 bases between.

The chain links TRBV29-1 to TRBJ1-2; a possible D gene is TRBD1 (5 bases). Per germline, CDR1 SQVTM and CDR2 ANQGSEA. This CDR3 has 12 amino acids. Trimming left V 6 bases short and J 4 bases short, with 12 bases between. CDR3 sequence: CSVQTGVYGYTF. CDR3 bases: TGCAGCGTCCAAACAGGAGTCTATGGCTACACCTTC.

This chain links TRBV24-1 with TRBJ2-7, with 9 bases matching TRBD1. V trimming: 5 bases; J trimming: 3 bases; junction bases outside the gene matches: 7. CDR3 length: 15 residues. Germline V CDR1 and CDR2: KGHDR, SFDVKD. The CDR3 here is CATSAPGQGIYEQYF. CDR3 nucleotide sequence: TGTGCCACCAGTGCCCCGGGACAGGGAATCTACGAGCAGTACTTC.

V is TRBV9 and J is TRBJ1-5, with unresolved D. The V end was cut by 4 bases, the J end by 11 bases, with 16 bases between. Germline lookup yields CDR1 SGDLS and CDR2 YYNGEE. CDR3 length: 13 amino acids. In DNA form, the CDR3 reads TGTGCCAGCAGCCGCTCAATTGGCGCGGCCCAGCATTTT. It encodes CASSRSIGAAQHF.

The CDR3 coding sequence is TGTGCCTGGAGTCGAGGACAGGGGGCTCTTCAGCCCCAGCATTTT. It translates to CAWSRGQGALQPQHF. The chain couples TRBV30 to TRBJ1-5, with 11 bases fitting TRBD1. CDR1 is GTSNPN, CDR2 SVGIG, per germline (reference sequence). There are 15 residues in the CDR3. V lost 2 bases to trimming and J lost 6 bases; unmatched junction nucleotides: 6.

The CDR3 region has the DNA TGTGCCACCAGCAGAGACCTAGCGGAGCTTTACGAGCAGTACTTC. This gives the protein CATSRDLAELYEQYF. V gene TRBV15 combines with J gene TRBJ2-7; 7 nucleotides align to TRBD2. Germline V gene lookup returns CDR1 LNHNV and CDR2 YYDKDF (reference sequence). The CDR3 sequence is 15 residues long. Trimming at V came to 0 bases and at J to 4 bases, leaving 6 bases not matched to a gene. Based on the CDR3 plus reference TRBV15 and TRBJ2-7, the full variable domain is DAMVIQNPRYQVTQFGKPVTLSCSQTLNHNVMYWYQQKSSQAPKLLFHYYDKDFNNEADTPDNFQSRRPNTSFCFLDIRSPGLGDTAMYLCATSRDLAELYEQYFGPGTRLTVT.

The chain carries TRBV4-3 and TRBJ1-2; 10 nucleotides match TRBD1. Germline CDR1 LGHNA, CDR2 YSLEER. The J segment lost 4 bases and the V segment lost 0 bases, leaving 8 bases of the junction unmatched. This CDR3 has 17 residues. The CDR3 region is CASSQDRSGQGIYGYTF. CDR3 DNA: TGCGCCAGCAGCCAAGATCGGTCGGGACAGGGGATCTATGGCTACACCTTC.

The rearrangement links TRBV7-2 to TRBJ1-2; 11 positions agree with TRBD1. The CDR3 totals 15 residues. Germline V gene sequence: CDR1 SGHTA, CDR2 FQGNSA. The J segment lost 4 bases and the V segment lost 1 base, leaving 2 bases of the junction unmatched. The CDR3 region has the DNA TGTGCCAGCAGCTTAGGGACAGGGGGCGCCTATGGCTACACCTTC. It yields the protein CASSLGTGGAYGYTF.